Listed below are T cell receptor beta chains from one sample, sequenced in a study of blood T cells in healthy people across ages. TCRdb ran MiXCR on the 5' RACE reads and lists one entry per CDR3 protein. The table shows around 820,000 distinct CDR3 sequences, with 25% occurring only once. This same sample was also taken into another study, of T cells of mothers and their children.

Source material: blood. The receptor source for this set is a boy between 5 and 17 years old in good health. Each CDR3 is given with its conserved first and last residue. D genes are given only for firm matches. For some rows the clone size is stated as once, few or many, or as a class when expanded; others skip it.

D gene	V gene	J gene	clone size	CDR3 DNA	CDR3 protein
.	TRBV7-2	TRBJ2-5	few	TGTGCCAGCAGCTTAAGCAGGGGACAAGAGACCCAGTACTTC	CASSLSRGQETQYF
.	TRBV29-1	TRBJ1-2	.	TGCAGCGTTGAAGGAGGGCGACATGGCTACACCTTC	CSVEGGRHGYTF
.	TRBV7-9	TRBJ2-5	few	TGTGCCAGCAGCTGGGATACGGCGGGACAAGAGACCCAGTACTTC	CASSWDTAGQETQYF
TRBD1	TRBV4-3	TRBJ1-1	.	TGCGCCAGCAGCCAAGATAAGGGACAGTCTCAGAATAGGAACACTGAAGCTTTCTTT	CASSQDKGQSQNRNTEAFF
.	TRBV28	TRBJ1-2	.	TGTGCCAGCACAGCCGGAAGGGGATATGGCTACACCTTC	CASTAGRGYGYTF
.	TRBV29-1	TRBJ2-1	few	TGCAGCGTTGATGAACAGGGTGGCTCCTACAATGAGCAGTTCTTC	CSVDEQGGSYNEQFF
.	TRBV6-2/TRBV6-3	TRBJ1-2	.	TGTGCCAGCAGTCAGGAGGACGGTAACTATGGCTACACCTTC	CASSQEDGNYGYTF
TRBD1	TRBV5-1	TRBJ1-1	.	TGCGCCAGCAGCCCCACGACAGGGCACACTGAAGCCTTCTTT	CASSPTTGHTEAFF
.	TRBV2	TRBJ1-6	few	TGTGCCAGCAGTGAGTGGCAGAAGAATTCACCCCTCCACTTT	CASSEWQKNSPLHF
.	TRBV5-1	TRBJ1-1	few	TGCGCCAGCAGCTTCGGAAAACAGACTGAAGCTTTCTTT	CASSFGKQTEAFF
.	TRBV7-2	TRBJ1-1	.	TGTGCCAGCAGCCGGGGCCTTTATGCGGCTGAAGCTTTCTTT	CASSRGLYAAEAFF
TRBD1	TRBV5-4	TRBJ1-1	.	TGTGCCAGCAGCTCGGGACAGCTCATGAACACTGAAGCTTTCTTT	CASSSGQLMNTEAFF
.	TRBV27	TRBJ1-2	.	TGTGCCAGCAGTTTAAGGCGGGAAGCTAACTATGGCTACACCTTC	CASSLRREANYGYTF
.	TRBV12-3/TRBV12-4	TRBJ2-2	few	TGTGCCAGCAGGGAGGGATCCCAGGTGAACGGGGAGCTGTTTTTT	CASREGSQVNGELFF
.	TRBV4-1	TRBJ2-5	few	TGCGCCAGCAGCCAAGGACTGGCCCTGCCCTCAGAGACCCAGTACTTC	CASSQGLALPSETQYF
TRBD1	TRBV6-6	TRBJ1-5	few	TGTGCCAGCAGTTACGGTAGGGACAGGGCTCCCAATCAGCCCCAGCATTTT	CASSYGRDRAPNQPQHF
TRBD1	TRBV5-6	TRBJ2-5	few	TGTGCCAGCAGCCACGGGGACAGGGGCACCCAAGAGACCCAGTACTTC	CASSHGDRGTQETQYF
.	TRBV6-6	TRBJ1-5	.	TGTGCCAGCAGTTACGGTGGGCTGGATCAGCCCCAGCATTTT	CASSYGGLDQPQHF
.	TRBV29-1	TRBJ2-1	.	TGCAGCGTTGAATCTGAGAGCTCCTACAATGAGCAGTTCTTC	CSVESESSYNEQFF
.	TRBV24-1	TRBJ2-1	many	TGTGCCACCAGTGACCCCAGGGAGTTTGGGATTAATGAGCAGTTCTTC	CATSDPREFGINEQFF
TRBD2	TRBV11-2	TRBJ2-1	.	TGTGCCACCTATAGCGGGGGGGCCTACAATGAGCAGTTCTTC	CATYSGGAYNEQFF
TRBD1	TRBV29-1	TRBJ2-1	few	TGCAGCGTTGAAGATCTTTGGCAGGGGGTAGGAAATGAGCAGTTCTTC	CSVEDLWQGVGNEQFF
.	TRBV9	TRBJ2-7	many	TGTGCCAGCAGCGTAGACGGCTACGAGCAGTACTTC	CASSVDGYEQYF
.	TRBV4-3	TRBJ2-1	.	TGCGCCAGCAGCCAAGAGCTTGCCAACAATGAGCAGTTCTTC	CASSQELANNEQFF
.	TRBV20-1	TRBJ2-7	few	TGCAGTGCTAGAAAAAACACAGGGACCTTGAGAGAGCAGTACTTC	CSARKNTGTLREQYF
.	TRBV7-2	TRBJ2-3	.	TGTGCCAGCAGCTTCCCCGGGACTGGAATTATAGGAAGCACAGATACGCAGTATTTT	CASSFPGTGIIGSTDTQYF
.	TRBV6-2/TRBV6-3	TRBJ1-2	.	TGTGCCAGCAGTTACTCTGTCGGCCGGCCGTATGGCTACACCTTC	CASSYSVGRPYGYTF
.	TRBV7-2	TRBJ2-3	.	TGTGCCAGCAGCCCGGCACAGCTAAGCACAGATACGCAGTATTTT	CASSPAQLSTDTQYF
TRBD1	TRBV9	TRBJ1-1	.	TGTGCCAGCAGCTTCACAGGGGGCAGTGAAGCTTTCTTT	CASSFTGGSEAFF
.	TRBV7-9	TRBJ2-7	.	TGTGCCAGCAGCCCTTGGACGGCCCACGAGCAGTACTTC	CASSPWTAHEQYF
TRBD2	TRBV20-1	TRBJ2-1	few	TGCAGTGCCCCCGGGGGGGTTGCCTACAATGAGCAGTTCTTC	CSAPGGVAYNEQFF
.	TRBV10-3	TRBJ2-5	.	TGTGCCATCAGTGACCCAGAAGAGACCCAGTACTTC	CAISDPEETQYF
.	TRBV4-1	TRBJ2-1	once	TGCGCCAGCAGCCAGGCTGGCTGGGACAATGAGCAGTTCTTC	CASSQAGWDNEQFF
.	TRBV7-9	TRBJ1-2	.	TGTGCCAGCAGCTTAGCTGGGGCAGATTATGGCTACACCTTC	CASSLAGADYGYTF